What follows is one T cell receptor (beta chain) and its context. This CDR3 region has 13 residues. From germline, CDR1 is SGHNT and CDR2 YENEEA. V lost 2 bases and J 4 bases, leaving 6 bases between the germline ends. This entry comes from a study of blood T cell repertoires in COVID-19. The table came from immunoSEQ multiplex PCR; TCRdb's copy has only in-frame clones and leaves some out. This table has about 190,000 clones, about 82% appearing once. Sequencing used PBMCs or T cells enriched from blood (not recorded which). The chain recombines TRBV11-3 with TRBJ2-1; D is possibly TRBD2 (5 bases). This sequence originates from a woman between 25 and 40 years old who had recovered from COVID-19. The CDR3: CASSLRTYNEQFF. The CDR3 DNA sequence: TGTGCCAGCAGCTTACGGACTTACAATGAGCAGTTCTTC.